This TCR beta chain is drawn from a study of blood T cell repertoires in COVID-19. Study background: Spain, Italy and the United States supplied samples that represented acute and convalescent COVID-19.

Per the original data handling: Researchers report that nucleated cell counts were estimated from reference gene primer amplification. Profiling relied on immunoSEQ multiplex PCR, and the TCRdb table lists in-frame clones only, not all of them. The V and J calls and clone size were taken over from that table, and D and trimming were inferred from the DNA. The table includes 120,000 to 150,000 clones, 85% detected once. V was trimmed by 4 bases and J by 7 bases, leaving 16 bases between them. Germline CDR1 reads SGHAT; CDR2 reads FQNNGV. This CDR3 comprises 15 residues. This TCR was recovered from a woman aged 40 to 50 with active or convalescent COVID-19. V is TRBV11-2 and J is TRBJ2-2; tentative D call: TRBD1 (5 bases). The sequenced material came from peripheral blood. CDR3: CASSSSDSVVGELFF. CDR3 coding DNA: TGTGCCAGCAGCTCCTCTGACAGCGTAGTCGGGGAGCTGTTTTTT.